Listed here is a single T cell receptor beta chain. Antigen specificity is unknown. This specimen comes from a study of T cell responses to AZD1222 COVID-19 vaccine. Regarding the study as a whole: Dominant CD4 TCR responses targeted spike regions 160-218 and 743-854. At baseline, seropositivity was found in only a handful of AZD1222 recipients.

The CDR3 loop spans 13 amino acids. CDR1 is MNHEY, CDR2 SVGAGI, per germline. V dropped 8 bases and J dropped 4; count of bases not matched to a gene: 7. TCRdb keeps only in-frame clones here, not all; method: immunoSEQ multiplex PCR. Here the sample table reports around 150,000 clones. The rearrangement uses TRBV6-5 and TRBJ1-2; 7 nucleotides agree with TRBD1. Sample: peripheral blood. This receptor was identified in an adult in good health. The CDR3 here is CASQGDLGYGYTF. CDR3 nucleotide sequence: TGTGCCAGCCAGGGGGACTTGGGCTATGGCTACACCTTC.